This T cell receptor (beta chain) originates from a study of cytomegalovirus exposure and HLA in healthy donors. Findings and limits, study-wide: In an earlier analysis, about 87% or about 30%: the productive usage of most TCR beta V segments.

Trimming pared 5 bases from V and 6 bases from J, leaving 10 bases between. The CDR3 length is 13 residues. Germline V CDR1 and CDR2: SGHNT, YENEEA. In the PCR, 60 Vbeta and 13 Jbeta primers were used. Study processing details: As a later analysis found, there were roughly 80 million unique TCR beta chains, of which some 10 million were shared. The data were produced by immunoSEQ multiplex PCR, yet TCRdb's version contains in-frame clones alone and is incomplete. The V and J calls and clone size are taken from that table; D and trimming were inferred from the DNA. The sample yields 140,000 to 150,000 clones, roughly three quarters seen once. The sample holds one count of this clone. The antigen remains undetermined.

Sequenced sample: PBMCs. This sequence joins TRBV11-3 and TRBJ2-2, with no clear D. The TCR originated in a man between 60 and 75 years old in good health and CMV-seronegative. CDR3 sequence (DNA): TGTGCCAGCAGCCTTGTCACGGCCGGGGAGCTGTTTTTT. Amino acids: CASSLVTAGELFF.